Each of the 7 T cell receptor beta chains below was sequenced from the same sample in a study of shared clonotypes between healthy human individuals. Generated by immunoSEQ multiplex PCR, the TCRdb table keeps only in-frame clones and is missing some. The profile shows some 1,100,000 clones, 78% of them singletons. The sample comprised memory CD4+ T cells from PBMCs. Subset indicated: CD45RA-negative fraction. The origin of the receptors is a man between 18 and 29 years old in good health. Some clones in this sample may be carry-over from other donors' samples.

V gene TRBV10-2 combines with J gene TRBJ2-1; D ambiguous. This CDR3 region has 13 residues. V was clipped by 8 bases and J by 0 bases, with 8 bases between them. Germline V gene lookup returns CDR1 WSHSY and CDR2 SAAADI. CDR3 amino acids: CASAGSSYNEQFF. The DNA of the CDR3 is TGCGCCAGCGCAGGTAGCTCCTACAATGAGCAGTTCTTC.

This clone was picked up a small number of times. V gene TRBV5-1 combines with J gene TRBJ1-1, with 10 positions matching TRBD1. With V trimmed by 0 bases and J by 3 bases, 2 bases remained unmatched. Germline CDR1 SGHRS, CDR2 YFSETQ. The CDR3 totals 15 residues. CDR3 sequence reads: CASSLGGQGYTEAFF. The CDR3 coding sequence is TGCGCCAGCAGCTTGGGGGGACAGGGGTACACTGAAGCTTTCTTT.

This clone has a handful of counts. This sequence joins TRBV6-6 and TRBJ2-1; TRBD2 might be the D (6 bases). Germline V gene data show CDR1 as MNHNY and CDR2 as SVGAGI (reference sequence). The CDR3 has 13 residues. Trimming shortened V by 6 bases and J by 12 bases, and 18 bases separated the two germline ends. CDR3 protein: CASRDGSRVAQFF. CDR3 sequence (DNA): TGTGCCAGCAGAGACGGGAGCAGGGTAGCGCAGTTCTTC.

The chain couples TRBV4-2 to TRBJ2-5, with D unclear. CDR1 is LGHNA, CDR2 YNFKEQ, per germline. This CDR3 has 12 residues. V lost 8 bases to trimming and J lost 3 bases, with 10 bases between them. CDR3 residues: CASAQDEETQYF. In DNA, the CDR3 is TGTGCCAGCGCACAAGACGAAGAGACCCAGTACTTC.

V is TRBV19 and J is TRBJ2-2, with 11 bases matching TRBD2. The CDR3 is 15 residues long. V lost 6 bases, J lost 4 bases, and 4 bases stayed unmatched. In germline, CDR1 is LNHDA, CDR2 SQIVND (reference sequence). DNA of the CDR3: TGTGCCAGTAGCTCGCTAGCGGGAGGCACCGGGGAGCTGTTTTTT. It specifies CASSSLAGGTGELFF.

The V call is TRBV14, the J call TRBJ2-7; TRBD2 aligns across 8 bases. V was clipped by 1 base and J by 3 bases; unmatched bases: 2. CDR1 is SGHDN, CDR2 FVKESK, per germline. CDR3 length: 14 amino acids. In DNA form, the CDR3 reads TGTGCCAGCAGCCAAGCGGGAGGGTTCTACGAGCAGTACTTC. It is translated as CASSQAGGFYEQYF.

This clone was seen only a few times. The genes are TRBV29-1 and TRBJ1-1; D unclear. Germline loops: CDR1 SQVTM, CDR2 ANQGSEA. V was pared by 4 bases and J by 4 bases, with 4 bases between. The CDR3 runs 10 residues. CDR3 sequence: CSVVSTEAFF. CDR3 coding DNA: TGCAGCGTTGTCTCCACTGAAGCTTTCTTT.